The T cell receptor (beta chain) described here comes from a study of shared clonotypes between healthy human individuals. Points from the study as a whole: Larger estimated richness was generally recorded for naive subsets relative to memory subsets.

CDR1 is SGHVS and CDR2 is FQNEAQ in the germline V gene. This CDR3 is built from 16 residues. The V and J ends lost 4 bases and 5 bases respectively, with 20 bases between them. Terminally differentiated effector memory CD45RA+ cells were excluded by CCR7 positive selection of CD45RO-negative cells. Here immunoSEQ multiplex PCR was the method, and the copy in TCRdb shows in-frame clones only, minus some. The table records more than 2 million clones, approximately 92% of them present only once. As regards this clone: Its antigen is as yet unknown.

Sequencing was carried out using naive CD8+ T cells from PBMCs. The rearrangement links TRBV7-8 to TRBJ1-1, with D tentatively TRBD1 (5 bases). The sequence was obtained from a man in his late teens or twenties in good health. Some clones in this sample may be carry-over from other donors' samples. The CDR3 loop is CASSSPSGGEGTEAFF. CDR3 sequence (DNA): TGTGCCAGCAGCTCCCCGTCGGGAGGGGAGGGGACTGAAGCTTTCTTT.